This is a list of T cell receptor beta chains from one sample in a study of T-cell reconstitution after alpha-beta-depleted transplantation in children. TCRdb reanalysed the PCR reads using MiXCR and keeps one entry per CDR3 protein. The sample holds hundreds of thousands of distinct CDR3 sequences, about 12% seen once. The sample here was PBMCs from the stem cell graft donor, taken from the stem cell graft. The receptors come from a human donor who donated a stem cell graft to a child with combined immunodeficiency. Both conserved end residues are part of each CDR3. Each record gives: CDR3 length, clone size, V gene, J gene, D gene, CDR3 DNA, CDR3 protein. The D gene is left open where the match is weak. Part of the rows lack a size; the others show once, few, many or a class for expanded clones.

length: 21; size: few; V: TRBV11-1; J: TRBJ1-1; D: TRBD1; DNA: TGTGCCAGCAGCTTAGGTTTTCCGGTTAATCGGGACAGAAGATCGAACACTGAAGCTTTCTTT; CDR3: CASSLGFPVNRDRRSNTEAFF
length: 14; size: -; V: TRBV2; J: TRBJ2-3; D: -; DNA: TGTGCCAGCAGCGAATACCTCAATGCAGATACGCAGTATTTT; CDR3: CASSEYLNADTQYF
length: 15; size: -; V: TRBV7-8; J: TRBJ1-5; D: -; DNA: TGTGCCAGCAGCCATCGGCAGGGTGGCGATCAGCCCCAGCATTTT; CDR3: CASSHRQGGDQPQHF
length: 16; size: many; V: TRBV9; J: TRBJ2-2; D: -; DNA: TGTGCCAGCAGCGTAGAGAGTCGTAGTTTCACCGGGGAGCTGTTTTTT; CDR3: CASSVESRSFTGELFF
length: 15; size: -; V: TRBV28; J: TRBJ2-4; D: -; DNA: TGTGCCAGCAGCTCCAGCGGCGGGGCCAAAAACATTCAGTACTTC; CDR3: CASSSSGGAKNIQYF
length: 14; size: -; V: TRBV7-9; J: TRBJ2-3; D: -; DNA: TGTGCCAGCAGCTTAGCGCGAGAGGGACATACGCAGTATTTT; CDR3: CASSLAREGHTQYF
length: 13; size: few; V: TRBV10-3; J: TRBJ2-5; D: -; DNA: TGTGCCATCAGTGAGTCGGTAGCGGAGACCCAGTACTTC; CDR3: CAISESVAETQYF
length: 16; size: few; V: TRBV7-2; J: TRBJ2-4; D: -; DNA: TGTGCCAGCAGCTTTCTGGCCTCCCGTCCCAAAAACATTCAGTACTTC; CDR3: CASSFLASRPKNIQYF
length: 12; size: many; V: TRBV29-1; J: TRBJ2-7; D: -; DNA: TGCAGTGCAAGGGGGGGCTCCTACGAGCAGTACTTC; CDR3: CSARGGSYEQYF
length: 12; size: many; V: TRBV29-1; J: TRBJ2-4; D: TRBD1; DNA: TGCAGCGCCGGTGACAGGGCCGCCATTCAGTACTTC; CDR3: CSAGDRAAIQYF
length: 15; size: -; V: TRBV6-5; J: TRBJ2-6; D: -; DNA: TGTGCCAGCAGTTACCCATACTCTGGGGCCAACGTCCTGACTTTC; CDR3: CASSYPYSGANVLTF
length: 17; size: many; V: TRBV4-3; J: TRBJ1-1; D: -; DNA: TGCGCCAGCAGCCAAGGGAGCAACTATGGTTTTGACACTGAAGCTTTCTTT; CDR3: CASSQGSNYGFDTEAFF
length: 14; size: few; V: TRBV21-1; J: TRBJ2-7; D: -; DNA: TGTGCCAGCAGCACCCCATCTTATACCTACGAGCAGTACTTC; CDR3: CASSTPSYTYEQYF
length: 13; size: few; V: TRBV7-9; J: TRBJ2-7; D: -; DNA: TGTGCCAGCACCCCTAGGGCAGGGACCGAGCAGTACTTC; CDR3: CASTPRAGTEQYF
length: 15; size: -; V: TRBV12-3/TRBV12-4; J: TRBJ2-2; D: TRBD1; DNA: TGTGCCAGCAGCCGCGGACAGGGGGACACCGGGGAGCTGTTTTTT; CDR3: CASSRGQGDTGELFF
length: 15; size: -; V: TRBV20-1; J: TRBJ1-5; D: -; DNA: TGCAGTGCCATAACGACAGATTATAGCAATCAGCCCCAGCATTTT; CDR3: CSAITTDYSNQPQHF
length: 15; size: -; V: TRBV6-1; J: TRBJ2-3; D: TRBD1; DNA: TGTGCCAGCAGACACGACAGGGGCGGGACAGATACGCAGTATTTT; CDR3: CASRHDRGGTDTQYF
length: 13; size: -; V: TRBV29-1; J: TRBJ1-1; D: -; DNA: TGCAGCGCAAGGGCAGGGCAGAACACTGAAGCTTTCTTT; CDR3: CSARAGQNTEAFF
length: 13; size: -; V: TRBV7-9; J: TRBJ2-7; D: -; DNA: TGTGCCAGCAGCGACCGATTCCTCTACGAGCAGTACTTC; CDR3: CASSDRFLYEQYF
length: 13; size: few; V: TRBV10-3; J: TRBJ2-1; D: -; DNA: TGTGCCATCGCTGCCCCGAGCCCTAATGAGCAGTTCTTC; CDR3: CAIAAPSPNEQFF
length: 14; size: -; V: TRBV6-2/TRBV6-3; J: TRBJ2-2; D: TRBD2; DNA: TGTGCCAGCAGGGGACTACTAGTTCCCGGGGAGCTGTTTTTT; CDR3: CASRGLLVPGELFF
length: 16; size: few; V: TRBV19; J: TRBJ2-7; D: TRBD1; DNA: TGTGCCAGTAGTTCCCCGGCAGGGGGCTGGTCCTACGAGCAGTACTTC; CDR3: CASSSPAGGWSYEQYF
length: 16; size: -; V: TRBV4-2; J: TRBJ1-4; D: -; DNA: TGTGCCAGCAGTCGGGCTCGGGGGATGGGTAATGAAAAACTGTTTTTT; CDR3: CASSRARGMGNEKLFF
length: 13; size: many; V: TRBV5-1; J: TRBJ2-7; D: TRBD1; DNA: TGCGCCAGCAAGGGACAGAGCTCCTACGAGCAGTACTTC; CDR3: CASKGQSSYEQYF
length: 18; size: many; V: TRBV11-2; J: TRBJ2-7; D: -; DNA: TGTGCCAGCAGCTTAGGACCAAGGCAGAAAGAAAAGCAGGGCGAGCAGTACTTC; CDR3: CASSLGPRQKEKQGEQYF
length: 16; size: few; V: TRBV20-1; J: TRBJ2-3; D: TRBD2; DNA: TGCAGTGCTCCCCCGGGGCTAGCGGGCAGCACAGATACGCAGTATTTT; CDR3: CSAPPGLAGSTDTQYF
length: 16; size: many; V: TRBV6-5; J: TRBJ2-2; D: -; DNA: TGTGCCAGCAGTTACCCCAGGGTCACAGGCACCGGGGAGCTGTTTTTT; CDR3: CASSYPRVTGTGELFF
length: 15; size: -; V: TRBV20-1; J: TRBJ2-6; D: TRBD2; DNA: TGCAGTGCCGGGGGGGGGTTCTCTGGGGCCAACGTCCTGACTTTC; CDR3: CSAGGGFSGANVLTF
length: 14; size: few; V: TRBV10-3; J: TRBJ2-2; D: -; DNA: TGTGCCATCAGTGAGGCAGTAAACACCGGGGAGCTGTTTTTT; CDR3: CAISEAVNTGELFF
length: 20; size: few; V: TRBV11-2; J: TRBJ2-1; D: TRBD2; DNA: TGTGCCAGCAGCTTAGAAAGGTGGCGGGAGGGCGTTAGCTCCTACAATGAGCAGTTCTTC; CDR3: CASSLERWREGVSSYNEQFF
length: 14; size: few; V: TRBV6-1; J: TRBJ2-5; D: -; DNA: TGTGCCAGCACCTACGGGGCCTCGGGGGAGACCCAGTACTTC; CDR3: CASTYGASGETQYF
length: 15; size: many; V: TRBV24-1; J: TRBJ2-3; D: TRBD2; DNA: TGTGCCACCGCCACTAGCGGGAGAGGAACGGATACGCAGTATTTT; CDR3: CATATSGRGTDTQYF
length: 15; size: -; V: TRBV18; J: TRBJ1-4; D: -; DNA: TGTGCCAGCTCACCAATGGCCGCCCCGAATGAAAAACTGTTTTTT; CDR3: CASSPMAAPNEKLFF
length: 16; size: few; V: TRBV30; J: TRBJ1-5; D: TRBD1; DNA: TGTGCCTGGAGTCCATGGGACAGGGGAGGCAATCAGCCCCAGCATTTT; CDR3: CAWSPWDRGGNQPQHF
length: 12; size: many; V: TRBV12-3/TRBV12-4; J: TRBJ2-1; D: -; DNA: TGTGCCAGCAGCGGGAGCGGGAATGAGCAGTTCTTC; CDR3: CASSGSGNEQFF
length: 14; size: few; V: TRBV7-3; J: TRBJ2-5; D: -; DNA: TGTGCCAGCAGCTTATCTGCGCGGCAAGAGACCCAGTACTTC; CDR3: CASSLSARQETQYF
length: 14; size: few; V: TRBV5-4; J: TRBJ1-2; D: TRBD1; DNA: TGTGCCAGCAAAGAGGACAGGGGGTTGCGTGGCTACACCTTC; CDR3: CASKEDRGLRGYTF
length: 16; size: many; V: TRBV7-2; J: TRBJ2-4; D: -; DNA: TGTGCCAGCAGCTTAGGGCGGGGAGGGGGCAAAAACATTCAGTACTTC; CDR3: CASSLGRGGGKNIQYF
length: 16; size: -; V: TRBV30; J: TRBJ2-3; D: -; DNA: TGTGCCTGGAGGCCGGGGCAGGGCGGTAGCACAGATACGCAGTATTTT; CDR3: CAWRPGQGGSTDTQYF
length: 17; size: -; V: TRBV5-1; J: TRBJ2-7; D: -; DNA: TGCGCCAGCAGCTTGGACTGGCGGGGCCCCGTCTCCTACGAGCAGTACTTC; CDR3: CASSLDWRGPVSYEQYF
length: 12; size: many; V: TRBV28; J: TRBJ2-1; D: -; DNA: TGTGCCAGCAGTTTGGGGGTCATTTTACCGTTCTTC; CDR3: CASSLGVILPFF
length: 13; size: few; V: TRBV29-1; J: TRBJ1-2; D: -; DNA: TGCAGCGTGGGGGAACGGGGGGGCTATGGCTACACCTTC; CDR3: CSVGERGGYGYTF
length: 14; size: few; V: TRBV7-2; J: TRBJ2-1; D: -; DNA: TGTGCCAGCAGCCCCCCTCCGGAAAATTCTGAGCAGTTCTTC; CDR3: CASSPPPENSEQFF
length: 15; size: -; V: TRBV20-1; J: TRBJ1-2; D: TRBD1; DNA: TGCAGTGCTAGAGTTTGGGACAGGGGTGACGGTGGCTACACCTTC; CDR3: CSARVWDRGDGGYTF
length: 14; size: -; V: TRBV11-3; J: TRBJ2-3; D: -; DNA: TGTGCCAGCAGTAAGGATTCTAGCACAGATACGCAGTATTTT; CDR3: CASSKDSSTDTQYF
length: 12; size: many; V: TRBV12-3/TRBV12-4; J: TRBJ2-3; D: -; DNA: TGTGCCAGCACTTCAAATCCAGATACGCAGTATTTT; CDR3: CASTSNPDTQYF
length: 15; size: few; V: TRBV7-2; J: TRBJ2-7; D: -; DNA: TGTGCCAGCAGCTTAGCGCCGCGGGTGTCCGACGAGCAGTACTTC; CDR3: CASSLAPRVSDEQYF
length: 14; size: few; V: TRBV15; J: TRBJ2-3; D: -; DNA: TGTGCCACCAGCAGTCACCCTGGGGCAGATACGCAGTATTTT; CDR3: CATSSHPGADTQYF
length: 14; size: -; V: TRBV6-1; J: TRBJ2-7; D: TRBD2; DNA: TGTGCCAGCAGGGAACTAGCGGGAGGCTACGAGCAGTACTTC; CDR3: CASRELAGGYEQYF
length: 15; size: few; V: TRBV12-3/TRBV12-4; J: TRBJ2-7; D: TRBD2; DNA: TGTGCCAGCAGTTTCAGGACTAGCGGGAGGGGAGAGCAGTACTTC; CDR3: CASSFRTSGRGEQYF
length: 16; size: few; V: TRBV4-3; J: TRBJ2-2; D: -; DNA: TGCGCCAGCAGCCACTCCGGGACCCGTCCCTCCGGGGAGCTGTTTTTT; CDR3: CASSHSGTRPSGELFF
length: 15; size: few; V: TRBV18; J: TRBJ2-1; D: -; DNA: TGTGCCAGCTCACCATTCCGGGGCGCCTACAATGAGCAGTTCTTC; CDR3: CASSPFRGAYNEQFF
length: 14; size: -; V: TRBV7-6; J: TRBJ2-1; D: -; DNA: TGTGCCAGCAGCTCCAGCTATCGGTCCAATGAGCAGTTCTTC; CDR3: CASSSSYRSNEQFF
length: 18; size: many; V: TRBV4-3; J: TRBJ2-7; D: -; DNA: TGCGCCAGCAGCCAAGAGGCCCCTGGGGTAGCCGGACCCTACGAGCAGTACTTC; CDR3: CASSQEAPGVAGPYEQYF
length: 15; size: -; V: TRBV7-2; J: TRBJ2-1; D: TRBD2; DNA: TGTGCCAGCAGCCTTACTAGCGGGAACAGGGGGGAGCAGTTCTTC; CDR3: CASSLTSGNRGEQFF